The TCR beta chain under discussion was sequenced for a study of blood T cell repertoires in COVID-19. About the research overall: COVID-19 samples, acute and convalescent, were from the United States, Italy and Spain. The cDNA or gDNA used as material had been derived from T cells, B-cell-depleted T cells, or PBMCs.

Per the original data handling: Reference gene primer amplification gave estimated nucleated cell counts. Profiling relied on immunoSEQ multiplex PCR, and the TCRdb table lists in-frame clones only, not all of them. D and trimming come from the DNA, and the V and J calls and clone size come from that table. Here the sample spans approximately 440,000 clones, 88% being singletons. Patients of the Seattle cohort, enrolled during active infection, were followed longitudinally. The germline V and J ends were trimmed by 1 base and 3 bases, with 12 bases remaining between them. Germline CDR1 is LNHNV and CDR2 is YYDKDF (reference sequence). The CDR3 sequence is 15 residues long.

The sequencing sample was made of peripheral blood. This receptor was obtained from a woman in her 50s with COVID-19, enrolled during active disease. The V gene is TRBV15, the J gene TRBJ1-2, with D possibly matching TRBD1 (6 bases). The chain's CDR3 is CATSRANRAHYGYTF. CDR3 coding DNA: TGTGCCACCAGCAGAGCCAACAGGGCTCACTATGGCTACACCTTC.